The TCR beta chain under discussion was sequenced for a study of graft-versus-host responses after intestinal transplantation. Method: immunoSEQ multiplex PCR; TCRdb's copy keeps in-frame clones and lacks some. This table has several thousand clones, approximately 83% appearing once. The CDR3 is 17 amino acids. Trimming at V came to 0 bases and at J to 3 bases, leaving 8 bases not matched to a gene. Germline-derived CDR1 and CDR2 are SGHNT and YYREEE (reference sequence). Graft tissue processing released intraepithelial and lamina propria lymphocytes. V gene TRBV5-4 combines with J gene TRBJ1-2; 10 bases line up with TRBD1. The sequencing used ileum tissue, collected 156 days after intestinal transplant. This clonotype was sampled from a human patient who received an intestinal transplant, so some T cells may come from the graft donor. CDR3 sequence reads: CASSLGTGGRLDYGYTF. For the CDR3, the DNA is TGTGCCAGCAGCTTGGGGACAGGGGGACGTCTCGACTATGGCTACACCTTC.